These 22 T cell receptor beta chains share one sample of origin, sequenced in a study of T cell responses to AZD1222 COVID-19 vaccine. The protocol was immunoSEQ multiplex PCR, while the TCRdb copy is restricted to in-frame clones and leaves out a portion. The sample lists fewer than 180,000 clones, around 95% seen once, with roughly 1.3% in the top ten. The material sequenced was peripheral blood, taken on day 0 of AZD1222 vaccination. These receptors all stem from an adult in good health.

J is TRBJ2-1 and V is TRBV9; 14 bases are a match to TRBD2. Germline loops: CDR1 SGDLS, CDR2 YYNGEE. The length of the CDR3 is 14 residues. J gave up 9 bases and V 5 bases, and 4 bases lay outside the gene matches. The CDR3 spells CASSGTSGSTEQFF. The CDR3 nucleotides are TGTGCCAGCAGTGGGACTAGCGGGAGCACTGAGCAGTTCTTC.

The chain uses TRBV11-2 and TRBJ1-2; the D is unclear. Germline V lookup: CDR1 SGHAT, CDR2 FQNNGV. Trimming cost V 1 base and J 3 bases, with 12 bases left between them. The CDR3 totals 15 residues. CDR3 DNA sequence: TGTGCCAGCAGCTTAGCGCACTCTCCCTACTATGGCTACACCTTC. It specifies CASSLAHSPYYGYTF.

The rearrangement links TRBV28 to TRBJ2-7; 10 bases agree with TRBD1. The germline V gene encodes CDR1 MDHEN and CDR2 SYDVKM. The CDR3 contains 15 residues. Germline trimming cut 4 bases from V and 6 bases from J; bases unmatched to any gene: 9. CDR3 nucleotide sequence: TGTGCCAGCAGTTCGTCCGGGACAGGGGATGTCGAGCAGTACGTC. As protein: CASSSSGTGDVEQYV.

This sequence joins TRBV5-6 and TRBJ1-6, with D possibly TRBD1 on 5 matching bases. Germline lookup yields CDR1 SGHDT and CDR2 YYEEEE. CDR3 length: 17 residues. V lost 4 bases and J 0 bases, leaving 14 bases between the germline ends. In DNA form, the CDR3 reads TGTGCCAGCAGCGTTGGGACGGGGAGCTCCTATAATTCACCCCTCCACTTT. This codes for CASSVGTGSSYNSPLHF.

The rearrangement joins TRBV5-8 to TRBJ1-5; D might be TRBD1 (6 bases). The CDR3 is made up of 15 amino acids. Per the germline V gene, CDR1 is SGHTS and CDR2 is YDEGEE. Trimming left V 0 bases short and J 4 bases short, with 11 bases between. The CDR3 is CASSLGDTYNQPQHF. The CDR3 DNA reads TGTGCCAGCAGCTTGGGGGACACTTATAATCAGCCCCAGCATTTT.

The CDR3 nucleotides are TGTGCCAGCAGCCAAGGGCACCTAAACAATGAGCAGTTCTTC. Translated: CASSQGHLNNEQFF. V and J are TRBV14 and TRBJ2-1; D gene ambiguous. Germline-derived CDR1 and CDR2 are SGHDN and FVKESK. The CDR3 length is 14 residues. V lost 1 base, J lost 5 bases, and 9 bases lay in between. Filled out from reference TRBV14 and TRBJ2-1, the complete variable domain reads EAGVTQFPSHSVIEKGQTVTLRCDPISGHDNLYWYRRVMGKEIKFLLHFVKESKQDESGMPNNRFLAERTGGTYSTLKVQPAELEDSGVYFCASSQGHLNNEQFFGPGTRLTVL.

This clone was detected only once. The V and J genes are TRBV29-1 and TRBJ1-2, with a weak D call TRBD1 (5 bases). Germline lookup yields CDR1 SQVTM and CDR2 ANQGSEA. Trimming pared 5 bases from V and 6 bases from J, leaving 22 bases between. This CDR3 spans 15 amino acids. Here the CDR3 DNA reads TGCAGCGTTACACCTCAGGGAGGGGTAAAAAATGGCTACACCTTC. Its protein is CSVTPQGGVKNGYTF.

This clone showed up just a few times. The chain carries TRBV7-2 and TRBJ1-5; no clear D. V was shortened by 1 base and J by 0 bases, with 7 bases between the two germline ends. Germline CDR1 and CDR2: SGHTA and FQGNSA. This CDR3 contains 15 residues. CDR3 loop: CASSLDPASNQPQHF. The CDR3 DNA reads TGTGCCAGCAGCTTAGATCCAGCTAGCAATCAGCCCCAGCATTTT.

The chain is built from TRBV7-2 and TRBJ2-3; D might be TRBD2 (6 bases). CDR1 SGHTA and CDR2 FQGNSA come from the germline V gene. This CDR3 spans 12 amino acids. The V gene lost 4 bases and the J gene lost 14 bases, with 16 bases spanning the gap. CDR3: CASSSTMGGRYF. The DNA for the CDR3 is TGTGCCAGCAGCTCAACGATGGGGGGAAGGTATTTT.

V gene TRBV5-1 combines with J gene TRBJ1-1, with a weak D call TRBD1 (6 bases). The CDR3 sequence is 14 residues long. V lost 7 bases, J lost 1 base, and 14 bases lay in between. Germline lookup yields CDR1 SGHRS and CDR2 YFSETQ. CDR3 nucleotide sequence: TGCGCCAGCTCTAGGCCAGGGGCGAACACTGAAGCTTTCTTT. Protein: CASSRPGANTEAFF.

The chain recombines TRBV24-1 with TRBJ1-1; D remains unclear. From germline, CDR1 is KGHDR and CDR2 SFDVKD. Deletions cut 2 bases from V and 3 bases from J, with 6 bases between. The CDR3 extends over 13 amino acids. CDR3 bases: TGTGCCACCAGTGATTCTGGGTACACTGAAGCTTTCTTT. Protein product: CATSDSGYTEAFF.

This rearrangement joins TRBV5-1 to TRBJ1-5; D is ambiguous. The CDR3 has 14 residues. The ends were cut back, 4 bases at V and 2 bases at J, with 10 bases in the middle. Germline V gene sequence: CDR1 SGHRS, CDR2 YFSETQ. This CDR3 is CASSPVGGNQPQHF. The CDR3 DNA reads TGCGCCAGCAGCCCCGTCGGAGGCAATCAGCCCCAGCATTTT. The variable domain in full, with the rest retrieved from reference TRBV5-1 and TRBJ1-5, is KAGVTQTPRYLIKTRGQQVTLSCSPISGHRSVSWYQQTPGQGLQFLFEYFSETQRNKGNFPGRFSGRQFSNSRSEMNVSTLELGDSALYLCASSPVGGNQPQHFGDGTRLSIL.

The chain links TRBV7-3 to TRBJ1-2, with 7 positions matching TRBD1. This CDR3 has 13 amino acids. Germline V lookup: CDR1 SGHTA, CDR2 FQGTGA. Trimming took 5 bases from V and 2 from J; bases not matched to a gene: 2. CDR3 sequence: CASSPGQNYGYTF. Written as DNA, the CDR3 is TGTGCCAGCAGCCCGGGACAGAACTATGGCTACACCTTC.

This rearrangement joins TRBV7-8 to TRBJ1-1; the D is unclear. V dropped 4 bases and J dropped 1 base, with 10 bases sitting between them. This CDR3 is built from 14 residues. In germline, CDR1 is SGHVS, CDR2 FQNEAQ. CDR3 sequence reads: CASSSLRANTEAFF. The CDR3 DNA follows: TGTGCCAGCAGCTCCCTCCGCGCGAACACTGAAGCTTTCTTT.

In its sample, this clone was seen once. The chain couples TRBV7-2 to TRBJ2-1; D is unresolved. Germline V gene data show CDR1 as SGHTA and CDR2 as FQGNSA. V shed 5 bases and J shed 7 bases, with 24 bases lying between them. The CDR3 consists of 17 residues. CDR3 sequence (DNA): TGTGCCAGCAGCCGCCGCTATGGGCGCTCCCTGACAAATGAGCAGTTCTTC. This translates into CASSRRYGRSLTNEQFF. The whole variable domain, filled in from reference TRBV7-2 and TRBJ2-1, reads GAGVSQSPSNKVTEKGKDVELRCDPISGHTALYWYRQSLGQGLEFLIYFQGNSAPDKSGLPSDRFSAERTGGSVSTLTIQRTQQEDSAVYLCASSRRYGRSLTNEQFFGPGTRLTVL.

This clone was picked up a small number of times. The V call is TRBV7-9, the J call TRBJ1-2, with D perhaps matching TRBD1 (5 bases). The CDR3 contains 15 residues. Per germline, CDR1 SEHNR and CDR2 FQNEAQ (reference sequence). V dropped 5 bases and J dropped 3 bases, with 16 bases sitting between them. The chain's CDR3 is CASSGRIGAHYGYTF. The CDR3 DNA reads as TGTGCCAGCAGCGGTAGGATTGGGGCTCACTATGGCTACACCTTC.

The genes are TRBV11-2 and TRBJ2-7; a weak D match, TRBD2 (6 bases). Germline lookup yields CDR1 SGHAT and CDR2 FQNNGV. This CDR3 has 14 residues. The V end was cut by 3 bases, the J end by 7 bases, with 16 bases between. The CDR3 DNA is TGTGCCAGCAGCTTGGTTTGGCGGGATGGAGAGCAGTACGTC. This codes for CASSLVWRDGEQYV.

This clone was seen ten or more times. The chain carries TRBV28 and TRBJ1-6, with TRBD1 matching over 8 bases. J was trimmed by 1 base and V by 5 bases; bases with no gene match: 7. The CDR3 has 17 amino acids. Per germline, CDR1 MDHEN and CDR2 SYDVKM. Written as DNA, the CDR3 is TGTGCCAGCAGTCCTCGACAGGGGAGTTCCTATAATTCACCCCTCCACTTT. Translated: CASSPRQGSSYNSPLHF.

The chain links TRBV7-6 to TRBJ2-1; 10 bases agree with TRBD2. V was clipped by 2 bases and J by 1 base; unmatched bases: 5. The CDR3 has 17 amino acids. The germline V gene has CDR1 SGHVS and CDR2 FNYEAQ. The CDR3 here is CASSLSSGSSSYNEQFF. The CDR3, as DNA: TGTGCCAGCAGCTTATCTAGCGGGAGCTCTTCCTACAATGAGCAGTTCTTC.

The V and J genes are TRBV6-4 and TRBJ2-1; TRBD2 matches 9 bases. The germline V gene has CDR1 MRHNA and CDR2 SNTAGT. The CDR3 is 15 residues long. Germline trimming cut 2 bases from V and 4 bases from J; bases unmatched to any gene: 3. Here the CDR3 DNA reads TGTGCCAGCAGTGACGGGCTAGCGGGATACAATGAGCAGTTCTTC. Encoded protein: CASSDGLAGYNEQFF.

This sequence joins TRBV19 and TRBJ1-2; D possibly corresponds to TRBD1 (6 bases). The CDR3 runs to 15 residues. Trimming pared 10 bases from V and 2 bases from J, leaving 20 bases between. CDR1 is LNHDA, CDR2 SQIVND, per germline (reference sequence). The CDR3 sequence: CATQHSGAGNYGYTF. The DNA for the CDR3 is TGTGCCACGCAGCACTCAGGGGCGGGGAACTATGGCTACACCTTC.

The CDR3 is CASSLEGRNNSPLHF. The CDR3 nucleotides are TGTGCCAGCAGCTTAGAGGGTCGGAATAATTCACCCCTCCACTTT. The chain carries TRBV7-2 and TRBJ1-6; D uncertain. CDR1 and CDR2 from the germline V gene are SGHTA and FQGNSA. This CDR3 is 15 amino acids long. V lost 1 base to trimming and J lost 5 bases, with 9 bases between them.